The rows below give T cell receptor beta chains drawn from one sample of a study of T-cell reconstitution after alpha-beta-depleted transplantation in children. TCRdb redid the calling of the PCR reads with MiXCR, one entry per CDR3 protein. The repertoire includes around 200,000 distinct CDR3 sequences, 8% to 9.5% of them detected once, and less than 8% sits in the top ten. Source: PBMCs from the stem cell graft donor, taken from the stem cell graft. The origin of the receptors is a human donor who donated a stem cell graft to a child with acute lymphoblastic leukemia. Both conserved end residues are trimmed from each CDR3. Each record gives: clone size, V gene, J gene, CDR3 protein. Size is omitted from some rows. Given values are once, few, many or a class for expanded clones.

>many|TRBV20-1|TRBJ2-3
SAKYRTTDTQY
>NA|TRBV5-1|TRBJ2-7
ASSPGQRVSYEQY
>few|TRBV7-2|TRBJ2-5
ASSPGLAQETQY
>NA|TRBV30|TRBJ2-3
AWNGVTDTQY
>NA|TRBV18|TRBJ2-2
ASSPLGAYTGELF
>NA|TRBV11-2|TRBJ2-5
ASSLDILFGGQETQY
>NA|TRBV20-1|TRBJ1-1
SALESAGAGTEAF
>few|TRBV30|TRBJ1-2
AWRDRGQT
>many|TRBV9|TRBJ2-3
ASSARTDGTDTQY
>NA|TRBV7-6|TRBJ2-3
ASSLKLPGHTDTQY
>few|TRBV7-3|TRBJ2-5
ASSLSPRGARLADQETQY
>many|TRBV7-6|TRBJ1-5
ASSLSPGGGNQPQH
>NA|TRBV20-1|TRBJ1-5
SARDWVRGDQPQH
>few|TRBV14|TRBJ2-7
ASSRGSAYEQY
>few|TRBV6-5|TRBJ2-1
ASSYGGSSGGVDEQF
>NA|TRBV6-1|TRBJ1-1
ASIQPNTEAF